The 23 T cell receptor beta chains in this list originate from one sample, sequenced in a study of blood T cells in healthy people across ages. Alongside a J-beta primer mix, a sample-barcoded 5' primer served in a second PCR lasting 7 to 11 cycles. TCRdb used MiXCR to reprocess the 5' RACE reads, holding one entry per CDR3 protein. There are 750,000 or so distinct CDR3 sequences in the sample; about 25% occur only once, and more than 8% lies in the top ten. This sample also belongs to another study, concerning T cells of mothers and their children.

Source material: blood. All receptors come from a boy between 10 and 17 years old in good health.

This chain connects TRBV11-3 to TRBJ2-5; D is unresolved. The germline V gene encodes CDR1 SGHNT and CDR2 YENEEA. The CDR3 is 14 residues long. The V gene lost 2 bases and the J gene lost 2 bases, with 9 bases spanning the gap. The CDR3 coding sequence is TGTGCCAGCAGCTTATATTACACTCAAGAGACCCAGTACTTC. Translating it yields CASSLYYTQETQYF.

The CDR3 loop is CSARTGAASYEQYF. In nucleotides, the CDR3 is TGCAGTGCTAGGACCGGAGCCGCCTCCTACGAGCAGTACTTC. The J gene is TRBJ2-5, the V gene TRBV20-1; D gene uncertain. With the DNA end fitting TRBJ2-7 better, the J assignment may be wrong. The length of the CDR3 is 14 residues. The V gene's germline CDR1 is DFQATT and CDR2 SNEGSKA (reference sequence).

CDR3 sequence reads: CASSFFKGFYTF. In nucleotides, the CDR3 is TGTGCCAGCAGCTTTTTCAAGGGGTTCTACACCTTC. The chain couples TRBV11-2 to TRBJ1-2; D is perhaps TRBD1 (5 bases). V dropped 3 bases and J dropped 10 bases, with 12 bases sitting between them. The germline CDR1 and CDR2 sequences are SGHAT and FQNNGV. This CDR3 has 12 amino acids.

The chain employs TRBV3-1 and TRBJ2-5; D is perhaps TRBD1 or TRBD2 (5 bases each). With the DNA end fitting TRBJ2-1 better, the J assignment may be wrong. CDR1 is LGHDT, CDR2 YNNKEL, per germline (reference sequence). This CDR3 is built from 15 residues. In DNA form, the CDR3 reads TGTGCCAGCAGCGATCGGGACGTCACAACGGATGAGCAGTTCTTC. It encodes CASSDRDVTTDEQFF.

This clonotype has more than one count but fewer than ten. This chain joins TRBV9 and TRBJ2-5; 8 bases line up with TRBD1. The J call is in doubt because the DNA end fits TRBJ2-1 better. The CDR3 length is 15 residues. Germline lookup yields CDR1 SGDLS and CDR2 YYNGEE. The CDR3 DNA follows: TGTGCCAGCAGCGTAGATGGGACAGGTTACAATGAGCAGTTCTTC. Amino acids: CASSVDGTGYNEQFF.

The V gene is TRBV11-2, the J gene TRBJ2-5, with 7 bases lining up with TRBD2. The J call may be in error: the DNA end matches TRBJ2-7 better. The germline gives CDR1 SGHAT, CDR2 FQNNGV. The CDR3 runs 14 residues. The DNA for the CDR3 is TGTGCCAGCAGCCTTGGGGGGAGGGCCCTCGAGCAGTACTTC. This gives the protein CASSLGGRALEQYF.

CDR3 DNA: TGCAGTGCTCAGCGGGGGTCAAAACTGTTTTTT. Its protein product is CSAQRGSKLFF. The rearrangement links TRBV20-1 to TRBJ1-4; D is possibly TRBD1 (5 bases). This CDR3 comprises 11 residues. Germline-derived CDR1 and CDR2 are DFQATT and SNEGSKA (reference sequence). With 5 bases removed from V and 10 bases from J, the gap between germline ends came to 11 bases.

This clonotype was seen many times. V gene TRBV3-1 combines with J gene TRBJ1-1; D is undetermined. Deletions cut 1 base from V and 3 bases from J, with 6 bases between. CDR1 and CDR2 (germline): LGHDT, YNNKEL (reference sequence). This CDR3 spans 13 amino acids. As DNA, the CDR3 is TGTGCCAGCAGCCAAGGACGGGACACTGAAGCTTTCTTT. This sequence encodes CASSQGRDTEAFF.

This clonotype occurred a few times. The chain joins TRBV3-1 to TRBJ2-7, with 13 positions matching TRBD2. Germline V CDR1 and CDR2: LGHDT, YNNKEL (reference sequence). After removal of 5 bases from V and 2 bases from J, the junction contained 9 bases not matched to a gene. The CDR3 is made up of 17 amino acids. The chain's CDR3 is CASSRLAGGLLTYEQYF. Here the CDR3 DNA reads TGTGCCAGCAGCAGACTAGCGGGAGGACTACTAACCTACGAGCAGTACTTC.

This clonotype was counted a few times. The V gene is TRBV7-9, the J gene TRBJ1-4; D uncertain. The germline CDR1 and CDR2 sequences are SEHNR and FQNEAQ (reference sequence). Trimming pared 1 base from V and 6 bases from J, leaving 9 bases between. This CDR3 spans 14 amino acids. CDR3 in DNA: TGTGCCAGCAGCTTAGTAGGAAGCTATGAAAAACTGTTTTTT. Its protein is CASSLVGSYEKLFF.

The chain recombines TRBV3-1 with TRBJ2-2, with D uncertain. There are 14 residues in the CDR3. In germline, CDR1 is LGHDT, CDR2 YNNKEL (reference sequence). V was pared by 1 base and J by 4 bases, with 7 bases between. Written as DNA, the CDR3 is TGTGCCAGCAGCCAAGTCGGGCGCACCGGGGAGCTGTTTTTT. It is translated as CASSQVGRTGELFF.

The gene calls are TRBV9 and TRBJ2-5, with 8 bases fitting TRBD2. With V trimmed by 0 bases and J by 5 bases, 6 bases remained unmatched. Germline V gene data show CDR1 as SGDLS and CDR2 as YYNGEE. The CDR3 covers 15 residues. CDR3 sequence: CASSVGGLAGETQYF. For the CDR3, the DNA is TGTGCCAGCAGCGTAGGCGGCCTAGCGGGTGAGACCCAGTACTTC.

This rearrangement joins TRBV7-2 to TRBJ2-7; D is perhaps TRBD2 (6 bases). Trimming removed 1 base from V and 2 bases from J, with 12 bases in between. The CDR3 runs 15 residues. Germline V gene sequence: CDR1 SGHTA, CDR2 FQGNSA. CDR3 DNA: TGTGCCAGCAGCTTAGACCGGGACTGGCCCTACGAGCAGTACTTC. It specifies CASSLDRDWPYEQYF.

This clonotype showed up just a few times. This chain joins TRBV7-3 and TRBJ1-1; D perhaps matches TRBD1 (5 bases). Trimming cost V 2 bases and J 3 bases, with 7 bases left between them. The CDR3 extends over 13 amino acids. Looked up from germline, CDR1 is SGHTA and CDR2 is FQGTGA. CDR3 amino acids: CASSLSRDTEAFF. DNA for the CDR3: TGTGCCAGCAGCTTATCCAGGGACACTGAAGCTTTCTTT.

This clonotype was detected a few times. This chain connects TRBV20-1 to TRBJ2-5; possibly TRBD1 for D (6 bases). The closer fit of TRBJ2-1 to the DNA end suggests the J call may be wrong. The germline gives CDR1 DFQATT, CDR2 SNEGSKA (reference sequence). This CDR3 has 12 residues. The CDR3: CSAGDRTNEQFF. CDR3 coding DNA: TGCAGTGCCGGAGACAGGACGAATGAGCAGTTCTTC.

The rearrangement joins TRBV4-2 to TRBJ1-4; D gene ambiguous. V dropped 6 bases and J dropped 0 bases, with 8 bases sitting between them. This CDR3 is 14 amino acids long. From germline, CDR1 is LGHNA and CDR2 YNFKEQ. CDR3 residues: CASRRVATNEKLFF. As DNA, the CDR3 is TGTGCCAGCAGAAGGGTCGCAACTAATGAAAAACTGTTTTTT.

This clonotype was counted a few times. J is TRBJ1-1 and V is TRBV12-3 or TRBV12-4; 8 bases line up with TRBD1. This CDR3 region has 13 residues. V lost 7 bases to trimming and J lost 4 bases; unmatched junction nucleotides: 5. CDR3 DNA sequence: TGTGCCAGCAACCTACAGGGGGTCACTGAAGCTTTCTTT. This codes for CASNLQGVTEAFF.

This clonotype showed up just a few times. This chain connects TRBV5-1 to TRBJ2-6; D unclear. The germline V and J ends were trimmed by 0 bases and 0 bases, with 13 bases remaining between them. CDR3 length: 18 residues. Germline V lookup: CDR1 SGHRS, CDR2 YFSETQ. The CDR3 region is CASSLEGVPFSGANVLTF. The CDR3 DNA is TGCGCCAGCAGCTTGGAAGGAGTCCCATTCTCTGGGGCCAACGTCCTGACTTTC.

This clonotype was seen a handful of times. This sequence joins TRBV6-2 or TRBV6-3 and TRBJ2-5, with D perhaps being TRBD1 or TRBD2 (5 bases each). In germline, CDR1 is MNHEY, CDR2 SVGEGT. CDR3 length: 14 residues. V was pared by 9 bases and J by 0 bases, with 14 bases between. In nucleotides, the CDR3 is TGTGCCAGTAGGGCGTCGGGACACCAAGAGACCCAGTACTTC. Amino acid sequence: CASRASGHQETQYF.

The V and J genes are TRBV20-1 and TRBJ1-1, with D possibly matching TRBD1 (6 bases). V was shortened by 6 bases and J by 1 base, with 15 bases between the two germline ends. The CDR3 consists of 14 residues. Germline V lookup: CDR1 DFQATT, CDR2 SNEGSKA (reference sequence). The CDR3 spells CSASPHRENTEAFF. The CDR3 nucleotides read TGCAGTGCCTCGCCCCACAGGGAGAACACTGAAGCTTTCTTT.

This clonotype was counted between two and nine times. This chain links TRBV7-2 with TRBJ1-5, with D maybe TRBD1 (6 bases). The CDR3 covers 14 residues. V was trimmed by 5 bases and J by 7 bases, leaving 15 bases between them. The germline V gene has CDR1 SGHTA and CDR2 FQGNSA. This CDR3 reads CASSRQDSQQPQHF. The DNA of the CDR3 is TGTGCCAGCAGCCGACAGGATTCCCAACAGCCCCAGCATTTT.

There are a few counts of this clonotype. The chain is built from TRBV28 and TRBJ1-1; 8 positions agree with TRBD1. CDR1 and CDR2 (germline): MDHEN, SYDVKM. This CDR3 contains 14 residues. V lost 1 base to trimming and J lost 7 bases; unmatched junction nucleotides: 5. The CDR3 reads CASSLFRGRGEAFF. In DNA, the CDR3 is TGTGCCAGCAGTTTATTCAGGGGGCGAGGTGAAGCTTTCTTT.

The rearrangement links TRBV28 to TRBJ2-7; 10 bases are a match to TRBD1. Germline V gene lookup returns CDR1 MDHEN and CDR2 SYDVKM. V trimming: 6 bases; J trimming: 6 bases; junction bases outside the gene matches: 8. The CDR3 is made up of 14 amino acids. The CDR3 sequence is CASRLRRTGGEQYF. As DNA, the CDR3 is TGTGCCAGCAGGCTGCGGAGGACAGGGGGCGAGCAGTACTTC.